This T cell receptor beta chain derives from a study of blood T cell repertoires in COVID-19. Study information: Some COVID-19 samples were acute and others convalescent; all came from the United States, Italy and Spain. Sources were T cells, B-cell-depleted T cells, or PBMCs; the material itself was cDNA or gDNA.

Authors' methods: From reference gene primer amplification, estimates of nucleated cell counts were derived. Here immunoSEQ multiplex PCR was the method, and the copy in TCRdb shows in-frame clones only, minus some. V, J and clone size are taken as reported in that table, and D and trimming were inferred from the DNA itself. The top ten hold less than 9% of the sample, which has about 170,000 clones, roughly four fifths seen once. By its share, this clone is medium-sized. This TCR was recovered from a middle-aged man who had recovered from COVID-19. The sample consisted of peripheral blood.

Here the CDR3 reads CATSSDSQGYSPYYGYTF. CDR3 DNA sequence: TGTGCCACCAGCTCTGACAGCCAGGGCTATTCTCCCTACTATGGCTACACCTTC. V and J are TRBV15 and TRBJ1-2, with D perhaps TRBD1 (5 bases). Per germline, CDR1 LNHNV and CDR2 YYDKDF (reference sequence). This CDR3 comprises 18 residues. V shed 5 bases and J shed 3 bases, with 25 bases lying between them.